These T cell receptor beta chains were read from a single sample in a study of T cell responses to AZD1222 COVID-19 vaccine. Profiled with immunoSEQ multiplex PCR; TCRdb holds only in-frame clones, not every one. The sample lists 70,000 to 95,000 clones, 75% to 90% occurring once. The material sequenced was peripheral blood, taken 28 days after the second AZD1222 dose. The receptors derive from an adult who received the AZD1222 COVID-19 vaccine. Each CDR3 is given with its conserved first and last residue. A D gene is named only where the DNA matches it firmly. Where a row states a size, it is once, few, many or the class of an expanded clone; other rows omit it.

>TRBJ1-2|NA|TRBD1|TRBV5-4
TGTGCCAGCAGCCGGAGACAGGGTGGAGAAAGCCTATATGGCTACACCTTC
CASSRRQGGESLYGYTF
>TRBJ2-6|NA|NA|TRBV18
TGTGCCAGCTCACCACCAAGTGTAAGAGGGGCCAACGTCCTGACTTTC
CASSPPSVRGANVLTF
>TRBJ2-7|NA|TRBD1|TRBV5-1
TGCGCCAGCAGGTTTGGCACGGGACAGATATTCCTCTACGAGCAGTACTTC
CASRFGTGQIFLYEQYF
>TRBJ2-7|NA|NA|TRBV21-1
TGTGCCAGCAGCAAAAACCAGGGATCCTACGAGCAGTACTTC
CASSKNQGSYEQYF
>TRBJ1-5|NA|NA|TRBV4-3
TGCGCCAGCAGCCAAGATCGGTCCGGACTAATCCCTCAGCATTTT
CASSQDRSGLIPQHF
>TRBJ1-5|NA|NA|TRBV7-2
TGTGCCAGCAGCTTAGGACAGAGCAATCAGCCCCAGCATTTT
CASSLGQSNQPQHF
>TRBJ1-2|NA|NA|TRBV27
TGTGCCAGCAGTTTAAAGCCAGGGTATGGCTACACCTTC
CASSLKPGYGYTF
>TRBJ2-5|NA|TRBD2|TRBV5-6
TGTGCCAGCAGTTCCCCTCTAGCGGGAGTCCCAGAGACCCAGTACTTC
CASSSPLAGVPETQYF
>TRBJ1-2|NA|NA|TRBV5-8
TGTGCCAGCAGCTTGCCCGGGGAGCAAGGCTACACCTTC
CASSLPGEQGYTF
>TRBJ1-1|NA|NA|TRBV11-1
TGTGCCAGCAGCTCACAGGGACCGTACACTGAAGCTTTCTTT
CASSSQGPYTEAFF
>TRBJ1-6|NA|NA|TRBV30
TGTGCCTGGAGTCAAACCGGGGCGATGGGAAATTCACCCCTCCACTTT
CAWSQTGAMGNSPLHF
>TRBJ1-6|NA|NA|TRBV21-1
TGTGCCAGCAGCAAAGCGGCAGGGACTTCACCCCTCCACTTT
CASSKAAGTSPLHF
>TRBJ1-1|NA|NA|TRBV19
TGTGCCACCTCGTCCCGGGCCAACACTGAAGCTTTCTTT
CATSSRANTEAFF
>TRBJ1-5|NA|NA|TRBV7-2
TGTGCCAGCAGCTTAGGTAGACTTAGCAATCAGCCCCAGCATTTT
CASSLGRLSNQPQHF
>TRBJ1-2|NA|NA|TRBV7-8
TGTGCCAGCAGCTTACTTCAAGGGGTCAACTATGGCTACACCTTC
CASSLLQGVNYGYTF
>TRBJ1-6|few|NA|TRBV5-1
TGCGCCAGCAGCTTTGGGACGCATAATTCACCCCTCCACTTT
CASSFGTHNSPLHF
>TRBJ1-2|once|NA|TRBV4-3
TGCGCCAGCAGCCAAGATTGGGCAATTAACTATGGCTACACCTTC
CASSQDWAINYGYTF
>TRBJ1-3|NA|NA|TRBV30
TGTGCCTGGAGTCCAGGGGCTTACTCTGGAAACACCATATATTTT
CAWSPGAYSGNTIYF
>TRBJ1-3|NA|TRBD1|TRBV18
TGTGCCAGCTCACCACTCCGGGACAGCTCTGGAAACACCATATATTTT
CASSPLRDSSGNTIYF
>TRBJ1-2|NA|NA|TRBV14
TGTGCCAGCAGCCAAGAGGGAAGGGGTGGCTATGGCTACACCTTC
CASSQEGRGGYGYTF
>TRBJ1-5|NA|NA|TRBV5-8
TGTGCCAGCAGTGGTTGGATGGGTGACTCTAGCAATCAGCCCCAGCATTTT
CASSGWMGDSSNQPQHF
>TRBJ1-6|NA|TRBD1|TRBV7-3
TGTGCCAGCAGCCAGACAGGGTCAAGATCACCCCTCCACTTT
CASSQTGSRSPLHF
>TRBJ2-2|NA|TRBD1|TRBV5-1
TGCGCCAGCAACGACTACAGGGGGTGGACCGGGGAGCTGTTTTTT
CASNDYRGWTGELFF
>TRBJ2-3|NA|TRBD2|TRBV5-4
TGTGCCAGCAGCTTGCCCTCTGGCGGGGGGTCTAGCACAGATACGCAGTATTTT
CASSLPSGGGSSTDTQYF